The clone carrying this T cell receptor (beta chain) was observed a handful of times. Its antigen remains unknown. Unexposed donor CD4+ T cells date from about 2011-2019, before the COVID-19 pandemic. After ten to eleven days of culture, CD4+ T cells were isolated. The data originate from a study of CD4 T cells in relation to SARS-CoV-2 and coronaviruses. Across the study: Controls used an HIV-1 Nef peptide pool or no peptide.

Measured with immunoSEQ multiplex PCR; TCRdb has only the in-frame clones, and not every one. The sample has 20,000 or so clones; 70% to 85% are singletons. V lost 4 bases and J lost 4, with 14 bases in between. There are 14 residues in the CDR3. Germline values: CDR1 SEHNR, CDR2 FQNEAQ (reference sequence). The chain carries TRBV7-9 and TRBJ2-7, with D tentatively TRBD1 or TRBD2 (5 bases each). The sample taken for sequencing was CD4+ T cells from PBMCs, cultured in vitro. The TCR was taken from a human donor in good health. The DNA for the CDR3 is TGTGCCAGCAGCTCCGGGGCTACCCAATACGAGCAGTACTTC. Translating it yields CASSSGATQYEQYF.